The TCR beta chain under discussion was sequenced for a study of cytomegalovirus exposure and HLA in healthy donors. General study results and limits: When analyzed later, a missense DCLRE1C variant was found to be linked to TCR beta V- and J-gene trimming. It was likely that a cluster of highly shared sequence variants was a sequencing artifact. DRB1 had the most TCR associations and HLA-C the fewest, a later analysis found, with rates varying by HLA locus.

This clone was recorded once. The antigen remains undetermined. The PCR contained 60 Vbeta and 13 Jbeta primers. Clones were sequenced by immunoSEQ multiplex PCR, and TCRdb holds only the in-frame ones, with some missing. The sample holds 100,000 to 120,000 clones, approximately 82% seen once. V dropped 4 bases and J dropped 5 bases, with 8 bases sitting between them. This CDR3 comprises 12 residues. CDR1 and CDR2 (germline): SQVTM, ANQGSEA. The sample comprised PBMCs. V is TRBV29-1 and J is TRBJ2-2; D is perhaps TRBD1 (5 bases). The receptor was derived from a man in his forties in good health and CMV-seropositive. In DNA form, the CDR3 reads TGCAGCGTTGCCTCAGGGACCGGGGAGCTGTTTTTT. Translation gives CSVASGTGELFF.